This T cell receptor (beta chain) was captured in a study of blood T cell repertoires in COVID-19. Study in general: The United States, Italy and Spain supplied acute and convalescent COVID-19 samples.

The table came from immunoSEQ multiplex PCR; TCRdb's copy has only in-frame clones and leaves some out. Among 45,000 to 60,000 clones, roughly 86% were seen once, and the ten largest hold under 8.5%. V was clipped by 5 bases and J by 7 bases, with 21 bases between them. CDR1 SGHRS and CDR2 YFSETQ come from the germline V gene. This CDR3 contains 15 residues. The sequence was collected from a woman older than 75 with acute or convalescent COVID-19. This chain links TRBV5-1 with TRBJ1-2; a weak D match, TRBD1 (6 bases). The sequencing input was peripheral blood. CDR3 loop: CASSMGAGTGVGYTF. The CDR3 region has the DNA TGCGCCAGCAGTATGGGGGCCGGCACCGGGGTTGGCTACACCTTC.